Below, 12 T cell receptor beta chains from the same sample are listed, as sequenced in a study of CD8+CD57+ T cells in acquired aplastic anemia. Before being chosen for sequencing, patients had shown CD8+CD57+ cell expansion by flow cytometry. Genomic DNA templated the TCR beta VDJ and CDR3 profiling. TCRdb reprocessed the reads via MiXCR and lists one record per CDR3 protein. The data show hundreds of thousands of distinct CDR3 sequences, with less than 85% seen just once and 40% to 55% held by the top ten. The sequenced sample was sorted CD4+, CD8+, or CD8+CD57+ T cells (not recorded which) from PBMCs. These receptors were obtained from a human donor with aplastic anemia.

Concerning this clonotype itself: Because the CDR3 is missing its conserved closing phenylalanine or tryptophan, this is likely a read error. It is unclear where the CDR3 begins or ends on the DNA, so no DNA is shown, and the CDR3 is as TCRdb lists it. The chain employs TRBV7-3 and TRBJ2-3. The CDR3 has 12 residues if both end residues are counted. Germline lookup yields CDR1 SGHTA and CDR2 FQGTGA. The CDR3 sequence: CASTRRSDTVEH.

V is TRBV7-8 and J is TRBJ1-5; D is uncertain. This CDR3 region has 15 residues. Trimming pared 0 bases from V and 16 bases from J, leaving 22 bases between. Germline V gene data show CDR1 as SGHVS and CDR2 as FQNEAQ. CDR3 coding DNA: TGTGCCAGCAGCTTAGCGGGCGGTCCCGATCCGCAGCATCATTTT. Residues: CASSLAGGPDPQHHF. Using reference TRBV7-8 and TRBJ1-5 for the parts outside the CDR3, the full variable domain is GAGVSQSPRYKVAKRGQDVALRCDPISGHVSLFWYQQALGQGPEFLTYFQNEAQLDKSGLPSDRFFAERPEGSVSTLKIQRTQQEDSAVYLCASSLAGGPDPQHHFGDGTRLSIL.

This clonotype was seen only a few times. V and J are TRBV20-1 and TRBJ2-5, with 10 bases fitting TRBD2. The V gene's germline CDR1 is DFQATT and CDR2 SNEGSKA (reference sequence). This CDR3 is 14 amino acids long. Trimming took 4 bases from V and 3 from J; bases not matched to a gene: 5. CDR3 residues: CSATSGGAEETQYF. The CDR3 DNA follows: TGCAGTGCTACAAGCGGGGGGGCGGAAGAGACCCAGTACTTC.

As to this clonotype: The CDR3 carries no conserved terminal phenylalanine or tryptophan, so it likely arises from a read error. The DNA is left out, because the CDR3 cannot be placed on it with certainty; the CDR3 is given as TCRdb lists it. The V and J genes are TRBV19 and TRBJ2-1; the DNA was not used to check the table's D call, TRBD2. Termini included, the CDR3 measures 16 amino acids. The V gene's germline CDR1 is LNHDA and CDR2 SQIVND (reference sequence). CDR3 protein: CASSIGSGDYHDQLFV.

The chain uses TRBV20-1 and TRBJ1-1; D is possibly TRBD1 (5 bases). With 3 bases removed from V and 12 bases from J, the gap between germline ends came to 11 bases. Germline CDR1 is DFQATT and CDR2 is SNEGSKA (reference sequence). The CDR3 spans 10 residues. CDR3 in amino acids: CSASGHPPFF. CDR3 nucleotide sequence: TGCAGTGCTAGCGGACACCCGCCTTTCTTT.

This chain uses TRBV6-5 with TRBJ1-4; possibly TRBD1 for D (6 bases). With 11 bases removed from V and 11 bases from J, the gap between germline ends came to 24 bases. From germline, CDR1 is MNHEY and CDR2 SVGAGI. This CDR3 has 14 amino acids. CDR3 DNA sequence: TGTGCCGGTAGTGGATGGGAGGGGGTTGAGAAACTGTTTTTT. Encoded protein: CAGSGWEGVEKLFF.

V usage is TRBV7-3 and J usage is TRBJ2-7, with D perhaps matching TRBD2 (5 bases). CDR3 length equals 15 residues. Germline V gene sequence: CDR1 SGHTA, CDR2 FQGTGA. Between the trimmed V and J ends, which lost 5 bases and 12 bases, there was a span of 26 bases. For the CDR3, the DNA is TGTGCCAGCAGCGCGCTAGCTGGGCCACTCCTCGACCTGTACTTC. Protein: CASSALAGPLLDLYF.

The chain recombines TRBV7-2 with TRBJ2-5, with 7 bases aligning to TRBD1. This CDR3 comprises 14 residues. From germline, CDR1 is SGHTA and CDR2 FQGNSA. J gave up 9 bases and V 3 bases, and 10 bases lay outside the gene matches. CDR3 in amino acids: CASSFPRDGTAQYF. In nucleotides, the CDR3 is TGTGCCAGCAGCTTTCCTCGAGACGGGACAGCCCAGTACTTC.

V is TRBV3-1 and J is TRBJ2-5; D may be TRBD2 (5 bases). The CDR3 is 14 residues long. Trimming removed 5 bases from V and 5 bases from J, with 15 bases in between. Germline assignment: CDR1 LGHDT and CDR2 YNNKEL (reference sequence). This CDR3 reads CASSVTRTSETQYF. The DNA for the CDR3 is TGTGCCAGCAGCGTAACCCGGACTTCGGAGACCCAGTACTTC.

The rearrangement joins TRBV9 to TRBJ2-5; D possibly uses TRBD1 or TRBD2 (5 bases each). Germline-derived CDR1 and CDR2 are SGDLS and YYNGEE. Trimming shortened V by 4 bases and J by 11 bases, and 24 bases separated the two germline ends. The CDR3 loop spans 15 amino acids. This CDR3 is CASSSARDGPVNQYF. The CDR3 DNA is TGTGCCAGCAGCTCGGCGAGGGACGGGCCCGTAAATCAGTACTTC.

Comments on this clonotype: This clone may be a read error of a much larger clone one base away. This chain connects TRBV11-3 to TRBJ2-3; weak D call: TRBD1 (5 bases). Germline lookup yields CDR1 SGHNT and CDR2 YENEEA. There are 13 residues in the CDR3. The CDR3 nucleotides are TGTGCCAGCAGCTTAGATCGCACAGGTACGCAGTATTTT. Residues: CASSLDRTGTQYF.

As to this clonotype: The junction departs from germline at one end; a sequencing error may be responsible. The chain carries TRBV10-3 and TRBJ1-5; D not resolved. The germline gives CDR1 ENHRY, CDR2 SYGVKD. The CDR3 contains 15 residues. The CDR3 region is CASSGVLGSNQPQHF. The CDR3 DNA sequence: TGTGCCAGCAGTGGGGTACTAGGGAGCAATCAGCCCCAGCATTTT.